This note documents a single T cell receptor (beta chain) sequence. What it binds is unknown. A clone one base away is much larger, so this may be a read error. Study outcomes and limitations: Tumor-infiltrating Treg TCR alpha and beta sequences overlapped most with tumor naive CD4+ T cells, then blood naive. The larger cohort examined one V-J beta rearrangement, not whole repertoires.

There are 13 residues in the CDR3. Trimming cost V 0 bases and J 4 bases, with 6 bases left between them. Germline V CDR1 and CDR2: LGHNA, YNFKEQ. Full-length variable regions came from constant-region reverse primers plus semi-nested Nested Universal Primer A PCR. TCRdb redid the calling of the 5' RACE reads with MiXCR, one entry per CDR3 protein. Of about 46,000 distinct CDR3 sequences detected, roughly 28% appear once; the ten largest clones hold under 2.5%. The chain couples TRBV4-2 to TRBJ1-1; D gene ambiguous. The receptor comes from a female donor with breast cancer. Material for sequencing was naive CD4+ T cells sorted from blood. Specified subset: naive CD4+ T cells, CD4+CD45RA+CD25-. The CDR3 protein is CASSQDTVTEAFF. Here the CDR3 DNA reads TGTGCCAGCAGCCAAGATACGGTCACTGAAGCTTTCTTT.